The clone carrying this T cell receptor beta chain was counted only a few times. Its matching antigen is unknown. This sample was taken from a study of blood T cells in healthy people across ages. Study results and caveats: Naive and antigen-experienced cells were not separated, limiting conclusive comparison.

For the second PCR, which ran for about 7 to 11 cycles, a sample-barcoded 5' primer and a J-beta primer mix were used. From the 5' RACE reads, TCRdb called clonotypes with MiXCR, one entry per CDR3 protein. The sample carries hundreds of thousands of distinct CDR3 sequences, roughly 50% recorded once. This receptor was identified in a man between 40 and 49 years old in good health. Material for sequencing was blood.

The CDR3 protein is CSVNAGGPWSEQFF. CDR3 in DNA: TGCAGCGTTAACGCGGGAGGGCCCTGGAGTGAGCAGTTCTTC. The chain is built from TRBV29-1 and TRBJ2-1; 9 bases line up with TRBD2. The V gene end was trimmed by 5 bases and the J gene end by 9 bases; junction bases not matched to a gene: 11. Germline V gives CDR1 SQVTM, CDR2 ANQGSEA. This CDR3 comprises 14 residues.